A single sample is the source of the 16 T cell receptor beta chains below, sequenced in a study of blood T cells in healthy people across ages. A second roughly 6 to 11 cycle PCR used barcoded and J-beta primers. TCRdb fed the 5' RACE reads into MiXCR, producing one record per CDR3 protein. This sample has about 640,000 distinct CDR3 sequences, with approximately 50% found just once. Sequencing used blood. These receptor sequences come from a man between 60 and 70 years old in good health.

The chain's CDR3 is CASSTTQGGPVYEQYF. The CDR3, as DNA: TGTGCCAGCAGTACCACACAGGGTGGGCCGGTCTACGAGCAGTACTTC. The rearrangement links TRBV6-1 to TRBJ2-7; the D gene is possibly TRBD1 (6 bases). Per the germline V gene, CDR1 is MNHNS and CDR2 is SASEGT. Trimming left V 5 bases short and J 3 bases short, with 20 bases between. This CDR3 region has 16 residues.

About this clonotype itself: The junction shows a germline mismatch at one end, possibly a read error. The rearrangement links TRBV6-1 to TRBJ2-1, with a tentative D call TRBD2 (5 bases). The CDR3 has 15 residues. The V gene's germline CDR1 is MNHNS and CDR2 SASEGT. The CDR3 region has the DNA TGTGCCAGCAGTCTGGACTCTGGCTCCTACGATGAGCAGTTCTTC. Its protein product is CASSLDSGSYDEQFF.

The count of this clonotype is one. The chain is built from TRBV12-5 and TRBJ2-3, with D possibly being TRBD1 (6 bases). The CDR3 loop spans 16 amino acids. Germline assignment: CDR1 LGHNT and CDR2 FRNRAP. V was trimmed by 4 bases and J by 0 bases, leaving 14 bases between them. In nucleotides, the CDR3 is TGTGCTAGTGGTTCCGGGACACTATTTAGCACAGATACGCAGTATTTT. Translated: CASGSGTLFSTDTQYF.

This clonotype occurred once. The genes are TRBV20-1 and TRBJ2-5; 9 positions agree with TRBD2. There are 12 residues in the CDR3. The junction had 2 bases not matched to a gene; V was cut back by 4 bases and J by 5 bases. Germline lookup yields CDR1 DFQATT and CDR2 SNEGSKA (reference sequence). In DNA, the CDR3 is TGCAGTGCTACGACTAGCGGCGAGACCCAGTACTTC. This gives the protein CSATTSGETQYF.

This clonotype was observed a handful of times. This chain joins TRBV7-9 and TRBJ2-6; TRBD1 or TRBD2 may be the D gene (5 bases each). Germline CDR1 is SEHNR and CDR2 is FQNEAQ (reference sequence). V lost 4 bases and J 2 bases, leaving 18 bases between the germline ends. This CDR3 contains 18 residues. The CDR3 region is CASSSTRGRATGANVLTF. As DNA, the CDR3 is TGTGCCAGCAGCTCTACTCGGGGACGGGCAACTGGGGCCAACGTCCTGACTTTC.

The chain has TRBV7-8 and TRBJ2-5, with D possibly being TRBD1 (5 bases). The CDR3 has 16 amino acids. CDR1 is SGHVS and CDR2 is FQNEAQ in the germline V gene. Trimming shortened V by 1 base and J by 1 base, and 13 bases separated the two germline ends. Here the CDR3 DNA reads TGTGCCAGCAGCTTAGTCCAGGGCGCCCTCCAAGAGACCCAGTACTTC. It encodes CASSLVQGALQETQYF.

V is TRBV25-1 and J is TRBJ1-4; D remains ambiguous. The germline V gene has CDR1 MGHDK and CDR2 SYGVNS. Trimming shortened V by 3 bases and J by 4 bases, and 12 bases separated the two germline ends. CDR3 length: 15 amino acids. CDR3 nucleotide sequence: TGTGCCAGCAGTGAGCCGGGCGGCGGTAATGAAAAACTGTTTTTT. Its protein is CASSEPGGGNEKLFF.

This clonotype was seen a single time. The chain combines TRBV2 with TRBJ1-1, with D perhaps TRBD1 (6 bases). Trimming took 7 bases from V and 7 from J, leaving 7 bases between them. Per germline, CDR1 SNHLY and CDR2 FYNNEI. This CDR3 is built from 10 residues. In DNA, the CDR3 is TGTGCCAGCATGGACAGTGAAGCTTTCTTT. It translates to CASMDSEAFF.

This clonotype was counted between two and nine times. This sequence joins TRBV4-2 and TRBJ2-5, with TRBD2 matching over 11 bases. Germline trimming cut 0 bases from V and 1 base from J; bases unmatched to any gene: 10. Germline CDR1 LGHNA, CDR2 YNFKEQ. The CDR3 is 19 amino acids. The CDR3 DNA reads as TGTGCCAGCAGCCAAGATCTCGTGCGAACTAGCGGGGGCCAAGAGACCCAGTACTTC. Residues: CASSQDLVRTSGGQETQYF.

Only a few counts were recorded for this clonotype. V gene TRBV24-1 combines with J gene TRBJ2-1; D not resolved. The CDR3 runs to 13 residues. Deletions cut 2 bases from V and 11 bases from J, with 12 bases between. Germline lookup yields CDR1 KGHDR and CDR2 SFDVKD. CDR3 protein: CATSDSSSGKQFF. The CDR3 region has the DNA TGTGCCACCAGTGATTCCTCTTCCGGTAAGCAGTTCTTC.

This clonotype was seen a few times. At one end, the junction sequence differs from germline, possibly due to a read error. This sequence joins TRBV20-1 and TRBJ1-2, with D possibly TRBD1 on 6 matching bases. Germline CDR1 DFQATT, CDR2 SNEGSKA (reference sequence). CDR3 size: 13 residues. CDR3 nucleotides: TGCAGTGGTAGAGCGCAGGGGAACTATGGCTACACCTTC. Translated, it gives CSGRAQGNYGYTF.

The CDR3 nucleotides are TGTGCCAGCAGCCCGACCGGGACAGGGTACACAGATACGCAGTATTTT. As protein: CASSPTGTGYTDTQYF. The V and J genes are TRBV7-9 and TRBJ2-3, with 9 positions matching TRBD1. CDR1 SEHNR and CDR2 FQNEAQ come from the germline V gene (reference sequence). The J segment lost 2 bases and the V segment lost 5 bases, leaving 8 bases of the junction unmatched. This CDR3 is 16 amino acids long.

The rearrangement joins TRBV7-9 to TRBJ1-1; 7 bases align to TRBD1. The germline gives CDR1 SEHNR, CDR2 FQNEAQ (reference sequence). The CDR3 sequence is 17 residues long. V shed 9 bases and J 0 bases; nucleotides not matched to a gene: 16. CDR3 sequence reads: CASSPSLGTEMNTEAFF. CDR3 coding DNA: TGTGCCAGTAGCCCCTCTCTAGGGACAGAGATGAACACTGAAGCTTTCTTT.

The rearrangement uses TRBV7-6 and TRBJ1-6; no clear D gene. The CDR3 is made up of 15 amino acids. V lost 5 bases and J 6 bases, leaving 14 bases between the germline ends. Germline V gives CDR1 SGHVS, CDR2 FNYEAQ. CDR3 protein: CASSARGRPNSPLHF. CDR3 DNA sequence: TGTGCCAGCAGCGCGCGAGGCCGCCCTAATTCACCCCTCCACTTT.

The chain combines TRBV7-8 with TRBJ1-2; possible D gene TRBD1, 5 bases. This CDR3 region has 16 residues. The V gene's germline CDR1 is SGHVS and CDR2 FQNEAQ. Trimming took off 5 bases at V and 2 bases at J, with 18 bases between the two ends. The CDR3 DNA reads as TGTGCCAGCAGCCCAGTTGGCAGGGTAGCGAACTATGGCTACACCTTC. Its protein product is CASSPVGRVANYGYTF.

The chain links TRBV10-3 to TRBJ2-7, with D perhaps matching TRBD1 (5 bases). Per germline, CDR1 ENHRY and CDR2 SYGVKD. This CDR3 has 13 residues. With 6 bases removed from V and 5 bases from J, the gap between germline ends came to 14 bases. This CDR3 reads CAISGQGSNEQYF. The CDR3 region has the DNA TGTGCCATCAGCGGGCAGGGCAGTAACGAGCAGTACTTC.